These T cell receptor beta chains were read from a single sample in a study of blood T cell repertoires in COVID-19. Sequenced by immunoSEQ multiplex PCR; TCRdb stores in-frame clones only, minus some. This sample has some 48,000 clones, with 84% found just once. The specimen sequenced was peripheral blood. All receptors derive from a human donor in a cohort sampled during active COVID-19. CDR3s include the opening cysteine and the closing phenylalanine or tryptophan. Fields, in order: clone size, D gene, V gene, J gene, CDR3 protein, CDR3 DNA. A D gene is named only where the DNA matches it firmly. Rows give clone size only sometimes, using once, few, many, or a class for an expanded clone.

once,TRBD1,TRBV2,TRBJ2-3,CASRTGSTDTQYF,TGTGCCAGCAGGACAGGGAGCACAGATACGCAGTATTTT
once,-,TRBV5-6,TRBJ2-1,CASNKHNEQFF,TGTGCCAGCAACAAACACAATGAGCAGTTCTTC
-,-,TRBV19,TRBJ2-6,CASSMTYDSGANVLTF,TGTGCCAGTAGTATGACTTACGACTCTGGGGCCAACGTCCTGACTTTC
-,TRBD2,TRBV18,TRBJ2-2,CASSPRLAGGRDTGELFF,TGTGCCAGCTCACCCCGACTAGCGGGGGGTCGGGACACCGGGGAGCTGTTTTTT
-,-,TRBV23-1,TRBJ2-5,CASSQSPGRETQYF,TGCGCCAGCAGTCAATCCCCAGGGAGGGAGACCCAGTACTTC
few,TRBD1,TRBV27,TRBJ1-6,CASSSRDRFYNSPLHF,TGTGCCAGCAGTTCTCGGGACAGGTTCTATAATTCACCCCTCCACTTT
-,TRBD1,TRBV5-5,TRBJ1-5,CASSLTGASNQPQHF,TGTGCCAGCAGCTTAACAGGGGCTAGCAATCAGCCCCAGCATTTT
-,TRBD2,TRBV12-5,TRBJ2-3,CASGLGAGASTADTQYF,TGTGCTAGTGGTTTGGGAGCGGGGGCATCGACAGCGGATACGCAGTATTTT
-,-,TRBV4-1,TRBJ2-1,CASSQGSARVGNEQFF,TGCGCCAGCAGCCAAGGAAGTGCCAGGGTGGGAAATGAGCAGTTCTTC
-,-,TRBV6-5,TRBJ1-2,CASKTGRGYGYTF,TGTGCCAGCAAAACAGGGAGAGGCTATGGCTACACCTTC
-,-,TRBV7-7,TRBJ2-3,CASSSLPRDF,TGTGCTAGCAGTTCTCTCCCCAGGGATTTT
-,TRBD1,TRBV3-1/TRBV3-2,TRBJ2-5,CASSQGRWDSKETQYF,TGTGCCAGCAGCCAAGGGCGGTGGGACAGTAAAGAGACCCAGTACTTC
few,-,TRBV27,TRBJ1-5,CASGTPEFGQPQHF,TGTGCCAGCGGCACCCCGGAGTTCGGGCAGCCCCAGCATTTT
once,TRBD1,TRBV28,TRBJ2-1,CASRTPGQGYNEQFF,TGTGCCAGCAGAACACCGGGACAGGGGTACAATGAGCAGTTCTTC
-,-,TRBV18,TRBJ2-2,CASSPPSRNTGELFF,TGTGCCAGCTCACCACCGTCGCGGAACACCGGGGAGCTGTTTTTT
once,TRBD2,TRBV28,TRBJ2-4,CASSLAGSGGLLAKNIQYF,TGTGCCAGCAGTTTAGCAGGTAGCGGGGGGCTACTAGCCAAAAACATTCAGTACTTC
-,-,TRBV6-5,TRBJ1-5,CASSNGQRNQPQHF,TGTGCCAGCAGTAATGGACAGAGGAATCAGCCCCAGCATTTT
-,-,TRBV6-6,TRBJ1-1,CASSSSGGTEAFF,TGTGCCAGCAGTTCCTCGGGGGGCACTGAAGCTTTCTTT
few,-,TRBV6-4,TRBJ2-2,CASSDSSTGELFF,TGTGCCAGCAGTGACTCCAGCACCGGGGAGCTGTTTTTT
-,TRBD2,TRBV7-6,TRBJ2-3,CASSLRLAGVDTQYF,TGTGCCAGCAGCTTAAGGCTAGCGGGGGTAGATACGCAGTATTTT
-,TRBD1,TRBV5-1,TRBJ2-2,CASSSGQGASGELFF,TGCGCCAGCAGCTCGGGACAGGGGGCGTCCGGGGAGCTGTTTTTT
-,-,TRBV5-1,TRBJ2-5,CASSPMDILETQYF,TGCGCCAGCAGCCCCATGGACATTTTGGAGACCCAGTACTTC
-,TRBD2,TRBV5-5,TRBJ2-7,CASSLDLAGGTYEQYF,TGTGCCAGCAGCTTGGACCTAGCGGGGGGGACCTACGAGCAGTACTTC
few,-,TRBV9,TRBJ2-5,CASSTTHSETQYF,TGTGCCAGCAGCACAACGCATTCGGAGACCCAGTACTTC
-,TRBD1,TRBV19,TRBJ1-2,CASSHRDRDGYGYTF,TGTGCCAGTAGTCACCGGGACAGAGATGGCTATGGCTACACCTTC
-,-,TRBV7-6,TRBJ1-5,CASSLGPTGQGYIQPQHF,TGTGCCAGCAGCTTAGGCCCGACAGGCCAAGGGTACATTCAGCCCCAGCATTTT
-,TRBD2,TRBV7-8,TRBJ2-7,CASRLLAGDSYEQYF,TGTGCCAGCAGACTACTAGCGGGGGACTCCTACGAGCAGTACTTC
-,TRBD1,TRBV4-1,TRBJ2-2,CASSPGQGAANTGELFF,TGCGCCAGCAGCCCGGGACAGGGGGCAGCGAACACCGGGGAGCTGTTTTTT
-,TRBD1,TRBV6-1,TRBJ2-3,CASSARDRGHGDTQYF,TGTGCCAGCAGTGCCAGGGACAGGGGGCATGGGGATACGCAGTATTTT
-,TRBD2,TRBV3-1/TRBV3-2,TRBJ2-3,CASSRGLAGERSTDTQYF,TGTGCCAGCAGCCGAGGACTAGCGGGGGAACGAAGCACAGATACGCAGTATTTT
-,TRBD1,TRBV2,TRBJ2-2,CASGSGGLATGELFF,TGTGCCAGCGGATCAGGGGGCCTGGCCACCGGGGAGCTGTTTTTT
-,-,TRBV7-3,TRBJ1-1,CASSPRLGQNTEAFF,TGTGCCAGCAGCCCACGACTGGGACAAAACACTGAAGCTTTCTTT
-,-,TRBV4-1,TRBJ2-3,CASSQEADWSWDTQYF,TGCGCCAGCAGCCAAGAAGCTGACTGGTCTTGGGATACGCAGTATTTT
-,-,TRBV5-1,TRBJ1-2,CASRRTTGFIDGYTF,TGCGCCAGCAGACGCACAACAGGGTTTATCGATGGCTACACCTTC
-,-,TRBV7-9,TRBJ1-2,CASSLGGLSNYGYTF,TGTGCCAGCAGCTTAGGAGGGTTATCTAACTATGGCTACACCTTC
-,-,TRBV19,TRBJ2-3,CASRRTASSTDTQYF,TGTGCCAGTAGACGGACAGCTTCTAGCACAGATACGCAGTATTTT
-,-,TRBV6-6,TRBJ1-3,CASSYIREGNTIYF,TGTGCCAGCAGTTACATTCGGGAAGGAAACACCATATATTTT
-,TRBD2,TRBV6-2/TRBV6-3,TRBJ2-6,CASSYALLAGGSSGANVLTF,TGTGCCAGCAGTTACGCTCTTCTCGCGGGGGGGAGTTCTGGGGCCAACGTCCTGACTTTC
-,-,TRBV18,TRBJ1-2,CASSPSGDYGYTF,TGTGCCAGCTCACCTTCAGGGGACTATGGCTACACCTTC
-,TRBD2,TRBV10-3,TRBJ2-3,CAISGTGGPTDTQYF,TGTGCCATCAGTGGGACGGGGGGACCCACAGATACGCAGTATTTT
-,-,TRBV29-1,TRBJ1-3,CSVGSSGNTIYF,TGCAGCGTTGGCAGCTCTGGAAACACCATATATTTT
-,-,TRBV7-2,TRBJ1-2,CASTPGTNIRNYGYTF,TGTGCCAGCACCCCGGGTACCAACATTCGCAACTATGGCTACACCTTC
-,-,TRBV15,TRBJ2-2,CATSRDPGAGELFF,TGTGCCACCAGCAGAGATCCGGGGGCCGGGGAGCTGTTTTTT
-,TRBD1,TRBV19,TRBJ1-5,CASSTDRGRNQPQHF,TGTGCCAGTAGTACGGACAGGGGGCGTAATCAGCCCCAGCATTTT
-,-,TRBV5-5,TRBJ1-4,CASSPRRIENEKLFF,TGTGCCAGCAGCCCTAGGAGAATCGAGAATGAAAAACTGTTTTTT
-,-,TRBV30,TRBJ2-2,CAYPDGAATGELFF,TGTGCCTACCCGGACGGAGCGGCCACCGGGGAGCTGTTTTTT
-,TRBD1,TRBV7-8,TRBJ1-4,CASSLVDRAAVNEKLFF,TGTGCCAGCAGCTTAGTGGACAGGGCGGCCGTTAATGAAAAACTGTTTTTT
-,-,TRBV19,TRBJ1-1,CASSIAGPNEAFF,TGTGCCAGTAGTATCGCAGGGCCCAACGAAGCTTTCTTT
-,-,TRBV28,TRBJ2-5,CASSPTEAQETQYF,TGTGCCAGCAGTCCGACAGAGGCGCAAGAGACCCAGTACTTC
-,-,TRBV5-5,TRBJ2-3,CASSFGLASGTDTQYF,TGTGCCAGCAGCTTCGGGCTAGCGTCGGGCACAGATACGCAGTATTTT
once,-,TRBV6-6,TRBJ1-3,CASSTSAGRSTIYF,TGTGCCAGCAGCACCTCGGCGGGCCGAAGCACCATATATTTT
once,-,TRBV9,TRBJ2-1,CASSVGTPSYNEQFF,TGTGCCAGCAGCGTCGGGACTCCTAGCTACAATGAGCAGTTCTTC
-,-,TRBV6-5,TRBJ1-1,CASSTVFTEAFF,TGTGCCAGCAGTACTGTTTTCACTGAAGCTTTCTTT